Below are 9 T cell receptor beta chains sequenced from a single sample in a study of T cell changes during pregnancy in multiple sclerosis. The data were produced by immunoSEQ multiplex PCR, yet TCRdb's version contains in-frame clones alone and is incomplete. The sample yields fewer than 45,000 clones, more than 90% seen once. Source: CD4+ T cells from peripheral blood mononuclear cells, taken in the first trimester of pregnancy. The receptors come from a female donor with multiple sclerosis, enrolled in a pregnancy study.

CDR3 sequence: CASSGMAGGFYNEQFF. CDR3 sequence (DNA): TGTGCCAGCAGTGGAATGGCGGGAGGGTTTTACAATGAGCAGTTCTTC. V is TRBV2 and J is TRBJ2-1; TRBD2 matches 9 bases. The CDR3 loop spans 16 amino acids. The ends lost 4 bases at V and 4 bases at J; junction bases unmatched: 8. Germline loops: CDR1 SNHLY, CDR2 FYNNEI.

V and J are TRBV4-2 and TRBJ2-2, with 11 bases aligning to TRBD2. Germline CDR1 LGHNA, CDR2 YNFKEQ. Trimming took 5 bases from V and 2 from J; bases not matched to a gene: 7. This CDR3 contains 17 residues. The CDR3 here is CASSDLRLAGNTGELFF. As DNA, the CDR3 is TGTGCCAGCAGCGACCTTAGACTAGCGGGAAACACCGGGGAGCTGTTTTTT.

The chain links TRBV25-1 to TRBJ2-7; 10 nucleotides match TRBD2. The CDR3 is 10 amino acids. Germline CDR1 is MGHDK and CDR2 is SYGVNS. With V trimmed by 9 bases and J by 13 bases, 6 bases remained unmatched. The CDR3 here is CASSGLATYF. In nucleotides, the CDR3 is TGTGCCAGTTCGGGACTAGCGACTTACTTC.

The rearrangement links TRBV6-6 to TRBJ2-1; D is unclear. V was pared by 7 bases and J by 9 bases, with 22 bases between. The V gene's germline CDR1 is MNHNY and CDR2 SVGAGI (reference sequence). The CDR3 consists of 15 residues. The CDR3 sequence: CASNPLSLEVGEQFF. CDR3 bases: TGTGCCAGCAACCCGCTAAGCCTAGAGGTTGGTGAGCAGTTCTTC.

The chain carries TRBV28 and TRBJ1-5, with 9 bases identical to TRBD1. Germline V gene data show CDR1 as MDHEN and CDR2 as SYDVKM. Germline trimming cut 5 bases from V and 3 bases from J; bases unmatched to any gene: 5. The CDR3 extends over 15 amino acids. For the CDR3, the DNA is TGTGCCAGCAGTATGGACAGGGGCTACAATCAGCCCCAGCATTTT. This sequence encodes CASSMDRGYNQPQHF.

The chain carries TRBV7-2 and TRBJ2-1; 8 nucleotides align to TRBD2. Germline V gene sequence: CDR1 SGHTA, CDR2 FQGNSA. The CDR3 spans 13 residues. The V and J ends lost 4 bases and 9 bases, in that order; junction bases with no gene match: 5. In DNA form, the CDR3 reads TGTGCCAGCAGCTACCGGACTAGCTCTGAGCAGTTCTTC. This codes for CASSYRTSSEQFF.

The CDR3 DNA follows: TGTGCCAGCAGCCACCAGGGGAGGGAGGCGGGAGGAACCTACGAGCAGTACTTC. Protein product: CASSHQGREAGGTYEQYF. The chain carries TRBV7-2 and TRBJ2-7, with 8 bases aligning to TRBD2. J was trimmed by 2 bases and V by 5 bases; bases with no gene match: 17. The CDR3 is 18 residues long. Germline assignment: CDR1 SGHTA and CDR2 FQGNSA.

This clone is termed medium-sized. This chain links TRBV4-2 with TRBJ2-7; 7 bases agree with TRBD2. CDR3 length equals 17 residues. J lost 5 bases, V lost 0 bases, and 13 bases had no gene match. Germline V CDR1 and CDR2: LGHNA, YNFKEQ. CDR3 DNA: TGTGCCAGCAGCCAAGAAGTCGGCGCGGGAGCAAGCCACGAGCAGTACTTC. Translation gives CASSQEVGAGASHEQYF.

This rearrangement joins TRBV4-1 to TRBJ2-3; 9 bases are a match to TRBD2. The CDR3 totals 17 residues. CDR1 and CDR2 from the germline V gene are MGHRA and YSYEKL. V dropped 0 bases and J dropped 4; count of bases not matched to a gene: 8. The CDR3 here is CASSQDHIAGAADTQYF. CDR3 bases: TGCGCCAGCAGCCAAGATCATATAGCGGGAGCCGCAGATACGCAGTATTTT.